Each of the 30 T cell receptor beta chains below was sequenced from the same sample in a study of cytomegalovirus exposure and HLA in healthy donors. 60 Vbeta and 13 Jbeta primers were used in PCR. Assay used: immunoSEQ multiplex PCR; TCRdb lists only in-frame clones, some missing. Of about 120,000 clones listed, approximately 82% were seen once; the top ten hold around 19%. Material for sequencing was PBMCs. The receptors come from a young man in good health and CMV-seropositive.

For the CDR3, the DNA is TGCGCCAGCAGCCTGTCGGGACAGGGGGCAGACGAGCAGTACTTC. It yields the protein CASSLSGQGADEQYF. This chain connects TRBV5-1 to TRBJ2-7, with 12 positions matching TRBD1. V shed 4 bases, J shed 5 bases, and the junction held 7 bases outside the gene matches. This CDR3 is 15 amino acids long. CDR1 SGHRS and CDR2 YFSETQ come from the germline V gene.

J is TRBJ1-5 and V is TRBV21-1; TRBD1, the table's D call, was not compared with the DNA. TRBV21-1 is labeled a pseudogene. The CDR3 runs 14 residues. The CDR3 DNA sequence: TGTGCCAGCAGCAATCGGGACAGGGGCCAGCCCCAGCATTTT. This translates into CASSNRDRGQPQHF.

This chain joins TRBV5-4 and TRBJ2-2; TRBD2 aligns across 9 bases. Trimming cost V 4 bases and J 6 bases; bases outside gene matches: 7. There are 15 residues in the CDR3. Germline CDR1 SGHNT, CDR2 YYREEE (reference sequence). The CDR3 region has the DNA TGTGCCAGCAGCCGGACTAGCGCTGCCGCCGGGGAGCTGTTTTTT. This gives the protein CASSRTSAAAGELFF.

For this clone: Sequence at one end of the junction differs from germline and may be a read error. The V call is TRBV18, the J call TRBJ2-1; the D gene is possibly TRBD2 (5 bases). The CDR3 extends over 16 amino acids. CDR1 and CDR2 from the germline V gene are KGHSH and LQKENI. The CDR3 bases are TGTGCCAGCTCGCCACAAAGCAGGTTTCTCGGGGATGAGCAGTTCTTC. This codes for CASSPQSRFLGDEQFF. Full variable domain (missing parts from reference TRBV18 and TRBJ2-1): NAGVMQNPRHLVRRRGQEARLRCSPMKGHSHVYWYRQLPEEGLKFMVYLQKENIIDESGMPKERFSAEFPKEGPSILRIQQVVRGDSAAYFCASSPQSRFLGDEQFFGPGTRLTVL.

The rearrangement uses TRBV27 and TRBJ2-2; TRBD2 might be the D (6 bases). The CDR3 contains 16 residues. V lost 8 bases to trimming and J lost 8 bases, with 24 bases between them. The germline V gene encodes CDR1 MNHEY and CDR2 SMNVEV (reference sequence). The CDR3: CASSVRGAGTLGELFF. The CDR3 DNA reads as TGTGCCAGCTCCGTTCGTGGGGCAGGGACTTTAGGGGAGCTGTTTTTT.

V gene TRBV5-1 combines with J gene TRBJ1-5; D is possibly TRBD1 (6 bases). V shed 4 bases and J shed 7 bases, with 18 bases lying between them. CDR1 SGHRS and CDR2 YFSETQ come from the germline V gene. This CDR3 has 15 residues. The CDR3 loop reads CASSPWGGSDQPQHF. The CDR3, as DNA: TGCGCCAGCAGCCCCTGGGGGGGCTCCGACCAGCCCCAGCATTTT.

CDR3 coding DNA: TGTGCCAGCAGCGTCGGGGTTCACACCGGGGAGCTGTTTTTT. It encodes CASSVGVHTGELFF. The gene calls are TRBV9 and TRBJ2-2, with D possibly TRBD2 on 5 matching bases. This CDR3 has 14 amino acids. V lost 2 bases to trimming and J lost 3 bases, with 8 bases between them. Germline V gene data show CDR1 as SGDLS and CDR2 as YYNGEE.

V is TRBV5-4 and J is TRBJ2-3; D is ambiguous. The germline V and J ends were trimmed by 4 bases and 0 bases, with 6 bases remaining between them. This CDR3 has 13 amino acids. CDR1 SGHNT and CDR2 YYREEE come from the germline V gene (reference sequence). CDR3 amino acids: CASSPPSTDTQYF. The CDR3 bases are TGTGCCAGCAGCCCCCCGAGCACAGATACGCAGTATTTT.

The V and J genes are TRBV6-1 and TRBJ2-3, with TRBD2 matching 11 bases. V was clipped by 3 bases and J by 4 bases; unmatched bases: 9. The CDR3 extends over 17 amino acids. CDR1 MNHNS and CDR2 SASEGT come from the germline V gene. The CDR3, as DNA: TGTGCCAGCAGTGACTTACCGGGACTAGCGGCCCCAGATACGCAGTATTTT. Encoded protein: CASSDLPGLAAPDTQYF.

Comment on this clone: Within the sample, other DNA sequences also encode this same CDR3. The rearrangement links TRBV27 to TRBJ2-7; TRBD1 might be the D (5 bases). This CDR3 is built from 14 residues. Germline V gene lookup returns CDR1 MNHEY and CDR2 SMNVEV (reference sequence). The V and J ends lost 0 bases and 3 bases respectively, with 9 bases between them. The CDR3 DNA sequence: TGTGCCAGCAGTTTATCGCCAGGGATCTACGAGCAGTACTTC. As protein: CASSLSPGIYEQYF.

This clone is a singleton in its sample. V and J are TRBV6-5 and TRBJ1-2, with D perhaps matching TRBD1 (5 bases). This CDR3 spans 16 amino acids. Trimming shortened V by 1 base and J by 5 bases, and 17 bases separated the two germline ends. Per the germline V gene, CDR1 is MNHEY and CDR2 is SVGAGI. CDR3 DNA: TGTGCCAGCAGTTACTTTAGAACGCGGGGCGTGTATGGCTACACCTTC. As protein: CASSYFRTRGVYGYTF.

V and J are TRBV9 and TRBJ2-7; 10 bases line up with TRBD1. The ends lost 5 bases at V and 2 bases at J; junction bases unmatched: 4. CDR1 and CDR2 from the germline V gene are SGDLS and YYNGEE. There are 14 residues in the CDR3. The CDR3: CASSPGQGAYEQYF. The CDR3 nucleotides read TGTGCCAGCAGTCCCGGACAGGGGGCCTACGAGCAGTACTTC.

The genes are TRBV5-1 and TRBJ2-2, with 7 bases identical to TRBD1. The CDR3 contains 15 residues. V dropped 1 base and J dropped 4; count of bases not matched to a gene: 4. In germline, CDR1 is SGHRS, CDR2 YFSETQ. This chain's CDR3 is CASSLTDRLTGELFF. The CDR3 nucleotides read TGCGCCAGCAGCTTGACGGACAGGCTCACCGGGGAGCTGTTTTTT.

The chain carries TRBV2 and TRBJ1-5; the D gene is possibly TRBD1 (6 bases). The CDR3 consists of 12 residues. Germline V gene lookup returns CDR1 SNHLY and CDR2 FYNNEI. Trimming shortened V by 7 bases and J by 9 bases, and 13 bases separated the two germline ends. In DNA form, the CDR3 reads TGTGCCAGCAAGGGGGACCTCAGGCCCCAGCATTTT. Protein product: CASKGDLRPQHF.

The chain employs TRBV6-5 and TRBJ1-1; 8 bases fit TRBD1. Per the germline V gene, CDR1 is MNHEY and CDR2 is SVGAGI. Trimming removed 6 bases from V and 1 base from J; junction bases left unmatched: 4. The CDR3 totals 14 residues. CDR3 DNA: TGTGCCAGCAGAGGGACAGGAGGGAACACTGAAGCTTTCTTT. Its translation: CASRGTGGNTEAFF.

The chain carries TRBV7-8 and TRBJ2-6, with no clear D. This CDR3 spans 13 amino acids. The germline V and J ends were trimmed by 6 bases and 2 bases, with 5 bases remaining between them. Germline V gives CDR1 SGHVS, CDR2 FQNEAQ. The CDR3 reads CASSRAGANVLTF. Here the CDR3 DNA reads TGTGCCAGCAGTCGTGCTGGGGCCAACGTCCTGACTTTC.

V is TRBV18 and J is TRBJ2-7; possible D gene TRBD2, 6 bases. Germline V gene sequence: CDR1 KGHSH, CDR2 LQKENI. The CDR3 covers 13 residues. V was cut by 0 bases and J by 6 bases, with 9 bases left in between. CDR3 coding DNA: TGTGCCAGCTCACCACCGTACGGGAGCGAGCAGTACTTC. The encoded protein is CASSPPYGSEQYF.

This clone was recorded a few times. The chain combines TRBV6-4 with TRBJ2-2, with 7 bases aligning to TRBD1. The ends lost 2 bases at V and 5 bases at J; junction bases unmatched: 5. Germline values: CDR1 MRHNA, CDR2 SNTAGT. The CDR3 is made up of 15 amino acids. In DNA, the CDR3 is TGTGCCAGCAGTGACGGTGACAGGGTAACCGGGGAGCTGTTTTTT. It specifies CASSDGDRVTGELFF.

This rearrangement joins TRBV13 to TRBJ1-1, with 8 bases identical to TRBD1. The length of the CDR3 is 13 residues. Germline V gene data show CDR1 as PRHDT and CDR2 as FYEKMQ (reference sequence). After removal of 5 bases from V and 6 bases from J, the junction contained 5 bases not matched to a gene. The CDR3 DNA reads as TGTGCCAGCAGCCCGGGACAGGCGGCTGAAGCTTTCTTT. It codes for CASSPGQAAEAFF.

The chain is built from TRBV29-1 and TRBJ2-1, with D hard to call. The germline gives CDR1 SQVTM, CDR2 ANQGSEA. There are 13 residues in the CDR3. Trimming shortened V by 3 bases and J by 9 bases, and 15 bases separated the two germline ends. The CDR3 DNA reads TGCAGCGTTGATCACCCAAAACACACTGAGCAGTTCTTC. Its protein product is CSVDHPKHTEQFF.

The chain joins TRBV13 to TRBJ1-1; the D gene is possibly TRBD1 (5 bases). The V gene lost 3 bases and the J gene lost 7 bases, with 15 bases spanning the gap. This CDR3 has 14 residues. Germline V gene lookup returns CDR1 PRHDT and CDR2 FYEKMQ (reference sequence). The CDR3: CASSFGGGEGEAFF. Here the CDR3 DNA reads TGTGCCAGCAGCTTCGGGGGGGGTGAGGGTGAAGCTTTCTTT.

CDR3 loop: CASKLAGVAYNEQFF. The CDR3, as DNA: TGTGCCAGCAAACTAGCGGGGGTGGCCTACAATGAGCAGTTCTTC. J is TRBJ2-1 and V is TRBV7-2, with 11 nucleotides matching TRBD2. The junction had 4 bases not matched to a gene; V was cut back by 7 bases and J by 2 bases. This CDR3 is built from 15 residues. Germline V gene sequence: CDR1 SGHTA, CDR2 FQGNSA.

This clone was counted a single time. The V call is TRBV6-5, the J call TRBJ1-5; 7 bases map to TRBD1. Germline loops: CDR1 MNHEY, CDR2 SVGAGI. The trim removed 0 bases at V and 8 bases at J, leaving 10 bases unmatched. The CDR3 is 16 residues long. The CDR3 DNA reads as TGTGCCAGCAGTTACTCCGGGACAGACCTTGGGGAGCCCCAGCATTTT. It translates to CASSYSGTDLGEPQHF.

The chain uses TRBV27 and TRBJ1-2; a possible D gene is TRBD1 (6 bases). CDR1 is MNHEY, CDR2 SMNVEV, per germline (reference sequence). With 2 bases removed from V and 5 bases from J, the gap between germline ends came to 15 bases. The CDR3 has 15 amino acids. CDR3 sequence (DNA): TGTGCCAGCAGTTTAACTAACAATGGACAGTATGGCTACACCTTC. Protein product: CASSLTNNGQYGYTF.

This chain joins TRBV4-1 and TRBJ2-6; the match to TRBD1 covers 10 bases. CDR1 and CDR2 (germline): MGHRA, YSYEKL. The V gene end was trimmed by 0 bases and the J gene end by 4 bases; junction bases not matched to a gene: 15. This CDR3 is 21 amino acids long. The CDR3 DNA is TGCGCCAGCAGCCAAGACAGGTTTTCGGGGACAGGGGTGGTCGGGGCCAACGTCCTGACTTTC. Protein: CASSQDRFSGTGVVGANVLTF.

The gene calls are TRBV19 and TRBJ1-3, with 7 bases matching TRBD1. This CDR3 has 15 amino acids. Germline lookup yields CDR1 LNHDA and CDR2 SQIVND (reference sequence). Unmatched junction bases numbered 5, after V lost 6 bases and J lost 0 bases. The DNA of the CDR3 is TGTGCCAGTAGCCCGGGACAGTACTCTGGAAACACCATATATTTT. This encodes CASSPGQYSGNTIYF.

This clone has a single count. V is TRBV9 and J is TRBJ1-1, with D possibly TRBD1 on 5 matching bases. The CDR3 is made up of 13 amino acids. Trimming took off 5 bases at V and 3 bases at J, with 11 bases between the two ends. Germline V gene lookup returns CDR1 SGDLS and CDR2 YYNGEE. The CDR3: CASSILQDTEAFF. CDR3 DNA: TGTGCCAGCAGTATACTACAGGACACTGAAGCTTTCTTT.

As for this clone: The identical CDR3 is also encoded by other nucleotide sequences in the sample. V is TRBV27 and J is TRBJ2-1; 9 bases are shared with TRBD2. The CDR3 extends over 15 amino acids. Germline-derived CDR1 and CDR2 are MNHEY and SMNVEV (reference sequence). J gave up 4 bases and V 3 bases, and 4 bases lay outside the gene matches. CDR3 in amino acids: CASSLAGGPYNEQFF. The CDR3 nucleotides are TGTGCCAGCAGTTTGGCGGGGGGGCCGTACAATGAGCAGTTCTTC.

The chain carries TRBV6-5 and TRBJ1-2; 10 bases map to TRBD1. The trim removed 2 bases at V and 8 bases at J, leaving 8 bases unmatched. This CDR3 contains 15 residues. Germline V CDR1 and CDR2: MNHEY, SVGAGI. In DNA, the CDR3 is TGTGCCAGCAGTTACGTGGGACAGGGGCTTAGGGGCTACACCTTC. It is translated as CASSYVGQGLRGYTF.

The chain recombines TRBV7-3 with TRBJ2-3; 7 nucleotides align to TRBD2. This CDR3 contains 15 residues. V lost 5 bases, J lost 1 base, and 6 bases stayed unmatched. Looked up from germline, CDR1 is SGHTA and CDR2 is FQGTGA. This CDR3 reads CASSRTAGGTDTQYF. The DNA for the CDR3 is TGTGCCAGCAGCCGGACCGCGGGGGGCACAGATACGCAGTATTTT.